One and the same sample provided the 8 T cell receptor beta chains below, sequenced in a study of blood T cells in healthy people across ages. Sample-barcoded 5' priming and a J-beta primer mix drove a second PCR of 7 to 11 cycles. TCRdb reanalysed the 5' RACE reads using MiXCR and keeps one entry per CDR3 protein. The table has about 1,600,000 distinct CDR3 sequences, around 39% seen once. Sample: blood. The receptors stem from a woman in her late teens or twenties in good health.

This clonotype was seen more than once but under ten times. The CDR3 region has the DNA TGTGCCAGCTCACCACTGGTACTAGCGGGCCGCACAGATACGCAGTATTTT. It translates to CASSPLVLAGRTDTQYF. The genes are TRBV18 and TRBJ2-3; the match to TRBD2 covers 9 bases. This CDR3 comprises 17 residues. The germline CDR1 and CDR2 sequences are KGHSH and LQKENI. V shed 1 base, J shed 1 base, and the junction held 6 bases outside the gene matches. The whole variable domain, remainder taken from reference TRBV18 and TRBJ2-3, is NAGVMQNPRHLVRRRGQEARLRCSPMKGHSHVYWYRQLPEEGLKFMVYLQKENIIDESGMPKERFSAEFPKEGPSILRIQQVVRGDSAAYFCASSPLVLAGRTDTQYFGPGTRLTVL.

The rearrangement links TRBV4-1 to TRBJ2-1, with D possibly being TRBD1 (6 bases). CDR3 size: 14 residues. The germline V and J ends were trimmed by 0 bases and 10 bases, with 13 bases remaining between them. Germline V lookup: CDR1 MGHRA, CDR2 YSYEKL. CDR3 sequence reads: CASSQDRGSYEQFF. The CDR3 DNA follows: TGCGCCAGCAGCCAAGACAGGGGTTCTTACGAGCAGTTCTTC.

This clonotype appeared a few times. The chain links TRBV4-1 to TRBJ1-1; D may be TRBD1 (6 bases). Germline V gene lookup returns CDR1 MGHRA and CDR2 YSYEKL. The CDR3 extends over 15 amino acids. The V end was cut by 4 bases, the J end by 5 bases, with 17 bases between. In nucleotides, the CDR3 is TGCGCCAGCAGCCCCCCGGTAGGGGGGCGGACTGAAGCTTTCTTT. Its translation: CASSPPVGGRTEAFF.

A few counts support this clonotype. The chain links TRBV29-1 to TRBJ1-2; D call uncertain. Germline loops: CDR1 SQVTM, CDR2 ANQGSEA. V gave up 6 bases and J gave up 3 bases, with 8 bases separating them. This CDR3 comprises 11 residues. The CDR3 nucleotides read TGCAGCGTCCCTGAGGACTATGGCTACACCTTC. Encoded protein: CSVPEDYGYTF. Variable domain in full (rest from reference TRBV29-1 and TRBJ1-2): SAVISQKPSRDICQRGTSLTIQCQVDSQVTMMFWYRQQPGQSLTLIATANQGSEATYESGFVIDKFPISRPNLTFSTLTVSNMSPEDSSIYLCSVPEDYGYTFGSGTRLTVV.

The rearrangement uses TRBV6-1 and TRBJ2-1; tentative D call: TRBD2 (5 bases). This CDR3 is built from 11 residues. Germline CDR1 is MNHNS and CDR2 is SASEGT. The CDR3 DNA reads TGTGCGGCGGGCAGAAGGGATGAGCAGTTCTTC. This translates into CAAGRRDEQFF.

V is TRBV27 and J is TRBJ2-2, with TRBD2 matching over 12 bases. V shed 5 bases, J shed 7 bases, and the junction held 8 bases outside the gene matches. The CDR3 length is 16 residues. The germline V gene encodes CDR1 MNHEY and CDR2 SMNVEV (reference sequence). In DNA form, the CDR3 reads TGTGCCAGCAGTCAGAGGACTAGCGGGGTCGGCGGGGAGCTGTTTTTT. It yields the protein CASSQRTSGVGGELFF.

This clonotype was observed a handful of times. The chain recombines TRBV2 with TRBJ1-2, with D maybe TRBD1 (6 bases). Trimming took off 11 bases at V and 7 bases at J, with 17 bases between the two ends. CDR1 is SNHLY, CDR2 FYNNEI, per germline. This CDR3 is built from 12 residues. CDR3 in amino acids: CAARQVRGGYTF. The CDR3 DNA sequence: TGTGCCGCAAGACAGGTCCGGGGTGGCTACACCTTC.

The chain joins TRBV7-8 to TRBJ2-1; the D call may be TRBD1 or TRBD2 (6 bases each). This CDR3 comprises 18 residues. The ends were cut back, 1 base at V and 4 bases at J, with 20 bases in the middle. The V gene's germline CDR1 is SGHVS and CDR2 FQNEAQ. The CDR3 nucleotides read TGTGCCAGCAGCTTAGGGGAGAAGGGGGGCGGCTCTTACAATGAGCAGTTCTTC. This codes for CASSLGEKGGGSYNEQFF.